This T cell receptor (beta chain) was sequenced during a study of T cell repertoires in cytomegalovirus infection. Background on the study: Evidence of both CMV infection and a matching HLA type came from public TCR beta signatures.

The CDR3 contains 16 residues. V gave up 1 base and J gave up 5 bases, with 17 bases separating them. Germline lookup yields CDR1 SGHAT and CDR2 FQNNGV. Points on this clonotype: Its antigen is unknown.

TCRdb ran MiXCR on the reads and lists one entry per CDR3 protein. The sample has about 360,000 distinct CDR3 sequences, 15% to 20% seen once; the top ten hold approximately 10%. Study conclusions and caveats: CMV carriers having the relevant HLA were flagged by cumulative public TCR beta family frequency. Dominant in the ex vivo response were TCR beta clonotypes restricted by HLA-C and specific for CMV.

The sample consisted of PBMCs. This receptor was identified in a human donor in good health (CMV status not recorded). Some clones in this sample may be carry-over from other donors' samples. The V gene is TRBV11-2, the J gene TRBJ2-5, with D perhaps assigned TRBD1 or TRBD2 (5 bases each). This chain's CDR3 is CASSLGAAQVQETQYF. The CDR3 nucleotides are TGTGCCAGCAGCTTAGGAGCGGCACAGGTACAGGAGACCCAGTACTTC.